One and the same sample provided the 22 T cell receptor beta chains below, sequenced in a study of OX40 agonist ivuxolimab in advanced cancers. Method: immunoSEQ multiplex PCR; TCRdb's copy keeps in-frame clones and lacks some. The sample carries roughly 53,000 clones, approximately 88% recorded once. Here the sequenced sample was CD4+ or CD8+ T cells sorted from blood, taken in a trial of the OX40 agonist ivuxolimab. The receptors here all came from an adult with an advanced solid tumor such as melanoma, head and neck, liver or kidney cancer.

The genes are TRBV7-2 and TRBJ1-2; 9 bases are shared with TRBD1. CDR1 and CDR2 from the germline V gene are SGHTA and FQGNSA. V lost 4 bases, J lost 6 bases, and 3 bases stayed unmatched. The CDR3 is 13 amino acids. Here the CDR3 DNA reads TGTGCCAGCAGCTACCGGGACAGGGATGGCTACACCTTC. Translating it yields CASSYRDRDGYTF. Filled out from reference TRBV7-2 and TRBJ1-2, the complete variable domain reads GAGVSQSPSNKVTEKGKDVELRCDPISGHTALYWYRQSLGQGLEFLIYFQGNSAPDKSGLPSDRFSAERTGGSVSTLTIQRTQQEDSAVYLCASSYRDRDGYTFGSGTRLTVV.

This clone was detected only once. This chain connects TRBV28 to TRBJ1-5, with unresolved D. The CDR3 length is 12 residues. V was clipped by 7 bases and J by 7 bases, with 11 bases between them. The V gene's germline CDR1 is MDHEN and CDR2 SYDVKM. CDR3 loop: CASTGRGQPQHF. The CDR3 DNA reads TGTGCCAGCACTGGGCGGGGACAGCCCCAGCATTTT.

The chain carries TRBV7-2 and TRBJ2-7; D might be TRBD1 (6 bases). The V end was cut by 3 bases, the J end by 3 bases, with 9 bases between. CDR3 size: 13 residues. Per germline, CDR1 SGHTA and CDR2 FQGNSA. CDR3 sequence: CASSFGQNYEQYF. CDR3 DNA sequence: TGTGCCAGCAGCTTTGGACAGAACTACGAGCAGTACTTC.

CDR3 bases: TGTGCCAGCTCACGGACCGGGACAGGTGTCGGAAACACCATATATTTT. It codes for CASSRTGTGVGNTIYF. The chain employs TRBV18 and TRBJ1-3, with 8 positions matching TRBD1. J was trimmed by 4 bases and V by 4 bases; bases with no gene match: 9. In germline, CDR1 is KGHSH, CDR2 LQKENI. The CDR3 length is 16 residues.

The chain uses TRBV19 and TRBJ2-3; 10 bases align to TRBD2. The germline V gene has CDR1 LNHDA and CDR2 SQIVND (reference sequence). CDR3 length equals 14 residues. The junction had 6 bases not matched to a gene; V was cut back by 6 bases and J by 6 bases. The CDR3 nucleotides read TGTGCCAGTAGCTCAAGCGGGGGGGTGGATACGCAGTATTTT. Translation gives CASSSSGGVDTQYF.

In this sample, this clone turned up a few times. This chain uses TRBV4-3 with TRBJ1-4; TRBD1 matches 11 bases. Germline V gene lookup returns CDR1 LGHNA and CDR2 YSLEER. The V segment lost 5 bases and the J segment 14 bases; nucleotides outside the gene matches: 13. The CDR3 is 15 amino acids. As DNA, the CDR3 is TGCGCCAGCAGCAAGGGAAGTGGACAGGGGGCCGACCTGTTTTTT. Translation: CASSKGSGQGADLFF.

The chain recombines TRBV7-9 with TRBJ2-1; unclear D gene. Germline-derived CDR1 and CDR2 are SEHNR and FQNEAQ (reference sequence). The length of the CDR3 is 13 residues. V was clipped by 10 bases and J by 0 bases, with 10 bases between them. Here the CDR3 reads CATKPSSYNEQFF. CDR3 in DNA: TGTGCCACGAAACCCTCCTCCTACAATGAGCAGTTCTTC.

The chain links TRBV4-1 to TRBJ1-1; possible D gene TRBD1, 5 bases. Germline assignment: CDR1 MGHRA and CDR2 YSYEKL. The CDR3 is 17 residues long. V lost 1 base and J lost 1, with 16 bases in between. For the CDR3, the DNA is TGCGCCAGCAGCCAAGTTGGGGCAGGGTGGGGGAACACTGAAGCTTTCTTT. Its translation is CASSQVGAGWGNTEAFF.

The V call is TRBV9, the J call TRBJ2-3; no reliable D call. Germline V gene data show CDR1 as SGDLS and CDR2 as YYNGEE. The CDR3 is 12 amino acids. Trimming pared 0 bases from V and 6 bases from J, leaving 5 bases between. The CDR3 nucleotides are TGTGCCAGCAGCGTAGAATCTGATACGCAGTATTTT. This sequence encodes CASSVESDTQYF.

This clone was counted only a few times. This rearrangement joins TRBV19 to TRBJ1-2; D is perhaps TRBD1 (6 bases). Trimming removed 5 bases at V and 1 base at J, with 8 bases between. Germline V gene sequence: CDR1 LNHDA, CDR2 SQIVND (reference sequence). The CDR3 consists of 13 residues. The CDR3 reads CASSHRDNYGYTF. The CDR3 coding sequence is TGTGCCAGTAGTCACAGGGATAACTATGGCTACACCTTC. The entire variable domain, with the rest obtained from reference TRBV19 and TRBJ1-2, is as follows: DGGITQSPKYLFRKEGQNVTLSCEQNLNHDAMYWYRQDPGQGLRLIYYSQIVNDFQKGDIAEGYSVSREKKESFPLTVTSAQKNPTAFYLCASSHRDNYGYTFGSGTRLTVV.

The CDR3 coding sequence is TGTGCTAGTGGTTTGGGAGGACAGGGTTCACCCCTCCACTTT. As protein: CASGLGGQGSPLHF. V is TRBV12-5 and J is TRBJ1-6, with 8 bases lining up with TRBD1. Germline CDR1 is LGHNT and CDR2 is FRNRAP. The CDR3 is made up of 14 amino acids. Trimming cost V 1 base and J 9 bases; bases outside gene matches: 2.

V and J are TRBV30 and TRBJ2-2; 10 bases agree with TRBD2. V dropped 1 base and J dropped 5; count of bases not matched to a gene: 4. The CDR3 extends over 15 amino acids. CDR1 is GTSNPN, CDR2 SVGIG, per germline (reference sequence). The CDR3 DNA reads TGTGCCTGGAGTGGAGCGGGGGGGCAAACCGGGGAGCTGTTTTTT. Its translation: CAWSGAGGQTGELFF.

This clone was found once. The genes are TRBV5-4 and TRBJ1-2; D might be TRBD1 (6 bases). The V end lost 0 bases, the J end lost 6 bases, and 9 bases lay between the germline ends. From germline, CDR1 is SGHNT and CDR2 YYREEE (reference sequence). The CDR3 spans 13 residues. Here the CDR3 reads CASSLGGPDGYTF. CDR3 DNA: TGTGCCAGCAGCTTGGGGGGGCCGGATGGCTACACCTTC.

This clone was found once. The chain has TRBV7-9 and TRBJ2-2; possible D gene TRBD2, 5 bases. Germline V lookup: CDR1 SEHNR, CDR2 FQNEAQ (reference sequence). The germline V and J ends were trimmed by 3 bases and 2 bases, with 10 bases remaining between them. The CDR3 has 15 residues. The chain's CDR3 is CASSLTMANTGELFF. The CDR3 DNA sequence: TGTGCCAGCAGCTTGACTATGGCTAACACCGGGGAGCTGTTTTTT. Supplemented by reference TRBV7-9 and TRBJ2-2, the full variable domain reads DTGVSQNPRHKITKRGQNVTFRCDPISEHNRLYWYRQTLGQGPEFLTYFQNEAQLEKSRLLSDRFSAERPKGSFSTLEIQRTEQGDSAMYLCASSLTMANTGELFFGEGSRLTVL.

DNA of the CDR3: TGTGCCATTGGGGGGCTACCATATGGCTACACCTTC. Residues: CAIGGLPYGYTF. The V and J genes are TRBV6-1 and TRBJ1-2, with D perhaps TRBD1 (6 bases). Between the trimmed V and J ends, which lost 10 bases and 5 bases, there was a span of 14 bases. From germline, CDR1 is MNHNS and CDR2 SASEGT. The CDR3 covers 12 residues.

The gene calls are TRBV7-2 and TRBJ1-1; TRBD1 matches 9 bases. CDR1 and CDR2 from the germline V gene are SGHTA and FQGNSA. The CDR3 covers 13 residues. Losses at the gene ends were 6 bases for V and 4 bases for J; bases not matched to a gene: 3. The CDR3 sequence: CASSWGQGTEAFF. CDR3 coding DNA: TGTGCCAGCAGTTGGGGACAGGGCACTGAAGCTTTCTTT. Using reference TRBV7-2 and TRBJ1-1 for the parts outside the CDR3, the full variable domain is GAGVSQSPSNKVTEKGKDVELRCDPISGHTALYWYRQSLGQGLEFLIYFQGNSAPDKSGLPSDRFSAERTGGSVSTLTIQRTQQEDSAVYLCASSWGQGTEAFFGQGTRLTVV.

This clone was picked up a small number of times. The chain is built from TRBV19 and TRBJ2-3, with 16 positions matching TRBD2. Germline trimming cut 8 bases from V and 4 bases from J; bases unmatched to any gene: 3. Germline V gives CDR1 LNHDA, CDR2 SQIVND (reference sequence). The CDR3 spans 15 residues. The CDR3, as DNA: TGTGCCAGTGGGACTAGCGGGGGGGCTCCAGATACGCAGTATTTT. The encoded protein is CASGTSGGAPDTQYF. The whole variable domain, remainder taken from reference TRBV19 and TRBJ2-3, is DGGITQSPKYLFRKEGQNVTLSCEQNLNHDAMYWYRQDPGQGLRLIYYSQIVNDFQKGDIAEGYSVSREKKESFPLTVTSAQKNPTAFYLCASGTSGGAPDTQYFGPGTRLTVL.

The chain uses TRBV5-4 and TRBJ2-2; the D is unclear. The germline CDR1 and CDR2 sequences are SGHNT and YYREEE (reference sequence). V was pared by 3 bases and J by 1 base, with 7 bases between. The CDR3 has 14 amino acids. The CDR3 region is CASSYSENTGELFF. CDR3 sequence (DNA): TGTGCCAGCAGCTACTCGGAGAACACCGGGGAGCTGTTTTTT. The whole variable domain, remainder taken from reference TRBV5-4 and TRBJ2-2, is ETGVTQSPTHLIKTRGQQVTLRCSSQSGHNTVSWYQQALGQGPQFIFQYYREEENGRGNFPPRFSGLQFPNYSSELNVNALELDDSALYLCASSYSENTGELFFGEGSRLTVL.

This chain links TRBV5-1 with TRBJ2-3; TRBD1 agrees at 7 bases. Losses at the gene ends were 4 bases for V and 1 base for J; bases not matched to a gene: 6. The CDR3 spans 15 residues. Germline-derived CDR1 and CDR2 are SGHRS and YFSETQ. DNA of the CDR3: TGCGCCAGCAGCGCAGGGGGAATCGGCACAGATACGCAGTATTTT. Its translation is CASSAGGIGTDTQYF.

Concerning this clone: The sample holds other DNA sequences that translate to the same CDR3. The chain has TRBV30 and TRBJ2-7; tentatively, D is TRBD1 (5 bases). The V end was cut by 0 bases, the J end by 4 bases, with 7 bases between. Germline loops: CDR1 GTSNPN, CDR2 SVGIG (reference sequence). The CDR3 spans 12 residues. The DNA of the CDR3 is TGTGCCTGGAGTGTATCAGGGTACGAGCAGTACGTC. This encodes CAWSVSGYEQYV.

The chain combines TRBV5-8 with TRBJ2-3; 7 bases match TRBD1. With 4 bases clipped from V and 0 bases from J, the junction kept 5 bases outside the gene matches. The CDR3 runs 15 residues. The germline V gene encodes CDR1 SGHTS and CDR2 YDEGEE. The CDR3 coding sequence is TGTGCCAGCAGCCTGGGACAGAGTAGCACAGATACGCAGTATTTT. Translating gives CASSLGQSSTDTQYF.

V gene TRBV7-9 combines with J gene TRBJ2-5, with 9 bases aligning to TRBD2. Trimming took 4 bases from V and 4 from J; bases not matched to a gene: 7. This CDR3 is 15 amino acids long. The germline CDR1 and CDR2 sequences are SEHNR and FQNEAQ (reference sequence). CDR3 bases: TGTGCCAGCAGCTACCCTGGGACTAGCCCAGAGACCCAGTACTTC. Residues: CASSYPGTSPETQYF. The full variable domain, completed using reference TRBV7-9 and TRBJ2-5, is DTGVSQNPRHKITKRGQNVTFRCDPISEHNRLYWYRQTLGQGPEFLTYFQNEAQLEKSRLLSDRFSAERPKGSFSTLEIQRTEQGDSAMYLCASSYPGTSPETQYFGPGTRLLVL.